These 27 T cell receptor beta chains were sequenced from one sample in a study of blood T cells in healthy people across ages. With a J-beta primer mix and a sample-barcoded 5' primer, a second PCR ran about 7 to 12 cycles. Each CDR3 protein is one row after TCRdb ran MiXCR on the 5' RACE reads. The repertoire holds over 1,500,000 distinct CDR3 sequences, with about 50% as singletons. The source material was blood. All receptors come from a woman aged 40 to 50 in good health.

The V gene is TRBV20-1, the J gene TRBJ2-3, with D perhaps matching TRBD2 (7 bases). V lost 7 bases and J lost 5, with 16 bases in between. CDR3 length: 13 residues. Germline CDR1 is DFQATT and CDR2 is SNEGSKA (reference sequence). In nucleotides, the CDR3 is TGCAGTGAGGCGGGGGCCCGGGAAGATACGCAGTATTTT. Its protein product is CSEAGAREDTQYF.

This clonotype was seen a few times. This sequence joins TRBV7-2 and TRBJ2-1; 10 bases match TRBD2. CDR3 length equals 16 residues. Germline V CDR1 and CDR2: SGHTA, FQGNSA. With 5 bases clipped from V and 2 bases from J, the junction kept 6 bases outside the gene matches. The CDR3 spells CASSQLAGATYNEQFF. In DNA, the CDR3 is TGTGCCAGCAGCCAGCTAGCGGGGGCAACCTACAATGAGCAGTTCTTC.

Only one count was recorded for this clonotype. The CDR3 loop is CASSSRHGTGATNQPQHF. DNA of the CDR3: TGTGCCAGCAGTTCTCGCCACGGGACAGGGGCTACTAATCAGCCCCAGCATTTT. The V gene is TRBV12-3 or TRBV12-4, the J gene TRBJ1-5; TRBD1 agrees at 10 bases. The CDR3 is made up of 18 amino acids. With V trimmed by 4 bases and J by 4 bases, 13 bases remained unmatched.

The CDR3 here is CATSREGTGYGYTF. CDR3 nucleotide sequence: TGTGCCACCAGCAGAGAGGGGACAGGCTATGGCTACACCTTC. The chain combines TRBV15 with TRBJ1-2, with 8 bases fitting TRBD1. V trimming: 0 bases; J trimming: 4 bases; junction bases outside the gene matches: 1. CDR3 length: 14 residues. Germline lookup yields CDR1 LNHNV and CDR2 YYDKDF (reference sequence).

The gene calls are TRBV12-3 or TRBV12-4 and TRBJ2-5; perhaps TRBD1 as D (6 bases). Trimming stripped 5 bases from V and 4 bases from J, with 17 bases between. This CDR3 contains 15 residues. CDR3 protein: CASSRGTGIRETQYF. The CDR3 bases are TGTGCCAGCAGTCGTGGAACAGGGATTCGAGAGACCCAGTACTTC.

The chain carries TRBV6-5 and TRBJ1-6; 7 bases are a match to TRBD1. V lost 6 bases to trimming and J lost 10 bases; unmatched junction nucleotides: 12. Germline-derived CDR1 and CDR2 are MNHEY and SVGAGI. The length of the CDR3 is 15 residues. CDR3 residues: CASSRDRDPPSPLHF. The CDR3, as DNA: TGTGCCAGCAGCCGAGACAGGGATCCCCCCTCACCCCTCCACTTT.

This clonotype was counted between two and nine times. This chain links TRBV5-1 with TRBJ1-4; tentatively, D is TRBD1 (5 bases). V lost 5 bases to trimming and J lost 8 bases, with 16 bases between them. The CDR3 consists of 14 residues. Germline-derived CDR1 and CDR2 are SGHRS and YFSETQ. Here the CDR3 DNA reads TGCGCCAGCAGGGGGGAGCAGACGGAGGAAAAACTGTTTTTT. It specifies CASRGEQTEEKLFF.

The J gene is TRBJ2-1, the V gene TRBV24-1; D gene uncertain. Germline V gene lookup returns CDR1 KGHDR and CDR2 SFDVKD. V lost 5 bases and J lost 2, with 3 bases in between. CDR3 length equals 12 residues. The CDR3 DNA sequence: TGTGCCACCAGTGGCGCCTACAATGAGCAGTTCTTC. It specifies CATSGAYNEQFF.

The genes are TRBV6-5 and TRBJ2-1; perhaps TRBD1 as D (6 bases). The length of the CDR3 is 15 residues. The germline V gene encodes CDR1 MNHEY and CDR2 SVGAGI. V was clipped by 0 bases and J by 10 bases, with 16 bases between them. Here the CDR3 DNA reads TGTGCCAGCAGTTACTCCGGGACACCACTGCCGGAGCAGTTCTTC. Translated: CASSYSGTPLPEQFF.

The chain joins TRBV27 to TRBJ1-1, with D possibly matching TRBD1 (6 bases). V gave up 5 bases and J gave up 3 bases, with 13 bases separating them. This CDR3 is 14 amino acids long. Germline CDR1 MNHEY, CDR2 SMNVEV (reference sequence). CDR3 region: CASSPNAGDTEAFF. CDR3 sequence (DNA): TGTGCCAGCAGTCCAAATGCAGGGGACACTGAAGCTTTCTTT.

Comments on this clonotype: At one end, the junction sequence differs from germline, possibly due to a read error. In nucleotides, the CDR3 is TGTGCCAGCAGCGACTCGACAGGCCCCGCCGACGAGCAGAACTTC. Its translation: CASSDSTGPADEQNF. V gene TRBV28 combines with J gene TRBJ2-7; TRBD1 might be the D (6 bases). CDR3 length: 15 amino acids. In germline, CDR1 is MDHEN, CDR2 SYDVKM.

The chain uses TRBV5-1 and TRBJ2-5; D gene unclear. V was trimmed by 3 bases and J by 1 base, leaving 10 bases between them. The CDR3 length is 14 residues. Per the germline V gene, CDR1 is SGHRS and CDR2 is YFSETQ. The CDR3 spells CASSSDPVQETQYF. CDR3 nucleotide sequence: TGCGCCAGCAGCTCTGATCCTGTCCAAGAGACCCAGTACTTC.

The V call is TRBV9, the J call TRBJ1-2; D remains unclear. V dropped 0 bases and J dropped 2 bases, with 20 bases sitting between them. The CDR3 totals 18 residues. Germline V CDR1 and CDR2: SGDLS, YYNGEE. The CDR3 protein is CASSVDRRLRHPNYGYTF. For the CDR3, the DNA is TGTGCCAGCAGCGTAGATAGGAGGCTACGACATCCGAACTATGGCTACACCTTC.

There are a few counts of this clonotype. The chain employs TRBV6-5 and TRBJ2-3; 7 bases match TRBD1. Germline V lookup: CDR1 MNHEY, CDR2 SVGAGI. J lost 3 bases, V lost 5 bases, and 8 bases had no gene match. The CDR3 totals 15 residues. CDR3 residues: CASSRTGLVTDTQYF. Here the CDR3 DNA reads TGTGCCAGCAGTCGGACAGGTTTGGTTACAGATACGCAGTATTTT.

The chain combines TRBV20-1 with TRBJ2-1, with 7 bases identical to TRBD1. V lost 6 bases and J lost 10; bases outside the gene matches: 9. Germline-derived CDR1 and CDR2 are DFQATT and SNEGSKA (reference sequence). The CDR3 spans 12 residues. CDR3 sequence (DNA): TGCAGTGCCATTGAGGGGGCGCGAGAGCAGTTCTTC. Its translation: CSAIEGAREQFF.

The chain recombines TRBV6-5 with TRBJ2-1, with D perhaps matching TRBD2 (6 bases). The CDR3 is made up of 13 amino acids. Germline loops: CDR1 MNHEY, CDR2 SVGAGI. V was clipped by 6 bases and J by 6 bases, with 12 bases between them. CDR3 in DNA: TGTGCCAGCAGGATGGGACTCTGCAATGAGCAGTTCTTC. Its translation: CASRMGLCNEQFF.

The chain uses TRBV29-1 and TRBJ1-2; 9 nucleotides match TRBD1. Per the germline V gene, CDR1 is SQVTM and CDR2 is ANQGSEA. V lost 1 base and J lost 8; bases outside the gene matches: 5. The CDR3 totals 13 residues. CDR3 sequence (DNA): TGCAGCGTTGAAGTCGGGACAGGGAGCGGCTACACCTTC. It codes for CSVEVGTGSGYTF.

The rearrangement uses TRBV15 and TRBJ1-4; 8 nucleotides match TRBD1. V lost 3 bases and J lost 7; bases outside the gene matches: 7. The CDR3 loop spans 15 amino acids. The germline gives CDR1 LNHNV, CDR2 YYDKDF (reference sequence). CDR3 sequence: CATSSNRGRGEKLFF. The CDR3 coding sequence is TGTGCCACCAGCAGTAACAGGGGGAGAGGTGAAAAACTGTTTTTT.

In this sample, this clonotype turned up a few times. For the CDR3, the DNA is TGTGCCAGCAGCTCGGGGGGTCCAACTAATGAAAAACTGTTTTTT. Its translation: CASSSGGPTNEKLFF. The rearrangement uses TRBV7-2 and TRBJ1-4, with D possibly being TRBD1 (5 bases). Germline-derived CDR1 and CDR2 are SGHTA and FQGNSA. V lost 4 bases and J lost 0, with 9 bases in between. This CDR3 comprises 15 residues.

The chain's CDR3 is CASSSPTGKETQYF. CDR3 bases: TGCGCCAGCAGCTCCCCGACAGGGAAAGAGACCCAGTACTTC. V gene TRBV5-1 combines with J gene TRBJ2-5, with TRBD1 matching 7 bases. Germline assignment: CDR1 SGHRS and CDR2 YFSETQ. V shed 3 bases, J shed 3 bases, and the junction held 5 bases outside the gene matches. The CDR3 length is 14 residues.

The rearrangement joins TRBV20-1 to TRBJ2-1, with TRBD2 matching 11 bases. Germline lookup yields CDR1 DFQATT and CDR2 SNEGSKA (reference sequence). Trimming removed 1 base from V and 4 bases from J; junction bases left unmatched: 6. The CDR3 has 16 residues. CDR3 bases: TGCAGTGCTAGAGTTGTAGCGGGGGGGCTATACAATGAGCAGTTCTTC. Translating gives CSARVVAGGLYNEQFF.

CDR3 residues: CASSHLGGPPSTDTQYF. CDR3 DNA: TGTGCCAGCAGCCACCTCGGAGGGCCCCCTAGCACAGATACGCAGTATTTT. The rearrangement uses TRBV7-2 and TRBJ2-3; weak D call: TRBD2 (6 bases). V was shortened by 5 bases and J by 0 bases, with 18 bases between the two germline ends. CDR3 length: 17 amino acids. Germline V gene lookup returns CDR1 SGHTA and CDR2 FQGNSA.

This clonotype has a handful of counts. The chain's CDR3 is CSVGGSGYTF. The CDR3 region has the DNA TGCAGCGTTGGGGGGAGTGGCTACACCTTC. V usage is TRBV29-1 and J usage is TRBJ1-2, with a possible D match to TRBD1 (5 bases). The CDR3 sequence is 10 residues long. Trimming cost V 4 bases and J 7 bases, with 7 bases left between them. Germline V gene data show CDR1 as SQVTM and CDR2 as ANQGSEA. Full variable domain (outside the CDR3, taken from reference TRBV29-1 and TRBJ1-2): SAVISQKPSRDICQRGTSLTIQCQVDSQVTMMFWYRQQPGQSLTLIATANQGSEATYESGFVIDKFPISRPNLTFSTLTVSNMSPEDSSIYLCSVGGSGYTFGSGTRLTVV.

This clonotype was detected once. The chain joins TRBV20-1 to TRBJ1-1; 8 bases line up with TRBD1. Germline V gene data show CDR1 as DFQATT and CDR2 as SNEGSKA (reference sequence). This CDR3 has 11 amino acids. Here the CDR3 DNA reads TGCAGAACAGGGGGATATACTGAAGCTTTCTTT. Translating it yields CRTGGYTEAFF.

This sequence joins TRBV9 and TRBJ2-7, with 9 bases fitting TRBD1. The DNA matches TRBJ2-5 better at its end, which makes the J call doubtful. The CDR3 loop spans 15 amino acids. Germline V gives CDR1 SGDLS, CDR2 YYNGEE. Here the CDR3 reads CASSVSGTGLETQYF. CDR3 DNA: TGTGCCAGCAGCGTCTCTGGGACAGGGTTGGAGACCCAGTACTTC.

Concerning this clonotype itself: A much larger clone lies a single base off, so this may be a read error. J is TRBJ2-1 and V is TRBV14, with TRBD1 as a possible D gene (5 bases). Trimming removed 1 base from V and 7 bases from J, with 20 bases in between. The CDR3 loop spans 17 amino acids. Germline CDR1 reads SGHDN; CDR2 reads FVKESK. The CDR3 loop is CASSQVGARTIKNEQFF. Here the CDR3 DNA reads TGTGCCAGCAGCCAAGTGGGTGCCAGGACAATAAAAAATGAGCAGTTCTTC.

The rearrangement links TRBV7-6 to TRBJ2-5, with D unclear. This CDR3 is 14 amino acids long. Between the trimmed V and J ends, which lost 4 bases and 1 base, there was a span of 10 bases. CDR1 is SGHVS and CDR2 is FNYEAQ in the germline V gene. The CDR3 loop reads CASSSSASQETQYF. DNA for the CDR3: TGTGCCAGCAGCTCCTCCGCCTCCCAAGAGACCCAGTACTTC.